This T cell receptor beta chain was recorded in a study of CD8 T cells in Susac syndrome. Random hexamers served to reverse transcribe roughly 0.45 to 1 ug RNA. MiXCR, run by TCRdb on the immunoSEQ multiplex PCR reads, gives a single entry per CDR3 protein. The sample contains about 400,000 distinct CDR3 sequences, more than 70% of which appear only once. This clonotype occurred once. Per germline, CDR1 MGHRA and CDR2 YSYEKL. V dropped 1 base and J dropped 2 bases, with 15 bases sitting between them. The CDR3 contains 16 residues. This sequence originates from a human donor with multiple sclerosis. Specimen: CD8+ T cells from PBMCs. The gene calls are TRBV4-1 and TRBJ2-7, with D perhaps matching TRBD1 (6 bases). CDR3 residues: CASSQGSGTPTYEQYF. DNA of the CDR3: TGCGCCAGCAGCCAAGGCTCCGGGACACCGACCTACGAGCAGTACTTC.